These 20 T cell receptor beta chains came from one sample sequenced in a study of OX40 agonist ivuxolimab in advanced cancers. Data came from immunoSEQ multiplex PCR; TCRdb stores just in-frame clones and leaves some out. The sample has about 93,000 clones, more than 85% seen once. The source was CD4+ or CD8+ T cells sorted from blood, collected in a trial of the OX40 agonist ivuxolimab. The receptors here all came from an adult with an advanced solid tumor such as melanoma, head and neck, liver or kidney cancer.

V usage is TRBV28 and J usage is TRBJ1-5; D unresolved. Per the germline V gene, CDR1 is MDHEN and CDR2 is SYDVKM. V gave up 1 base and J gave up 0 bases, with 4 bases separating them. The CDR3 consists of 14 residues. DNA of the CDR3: TGTGCCAGCAGTTTATACGGTAGCAATCAGCCCCAGCATTTT. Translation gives CASSLYGSNQPQHF.

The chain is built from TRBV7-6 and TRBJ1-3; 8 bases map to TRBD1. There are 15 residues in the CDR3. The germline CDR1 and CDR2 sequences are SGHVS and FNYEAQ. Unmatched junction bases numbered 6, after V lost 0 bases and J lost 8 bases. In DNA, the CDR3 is TGTGCCAGCAGCTTAGCGCCGGACAGGGCCGACACCATATATTTT. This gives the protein CASSLAPDRADTIYF.

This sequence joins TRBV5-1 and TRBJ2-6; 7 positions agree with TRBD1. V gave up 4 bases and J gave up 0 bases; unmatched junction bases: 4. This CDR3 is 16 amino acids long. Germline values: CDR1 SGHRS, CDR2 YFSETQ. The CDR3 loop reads CASSLGQNSGANVLTF. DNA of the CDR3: TGCGCCAGCAGCCTGGGACAGAACTCTGGGGCCAACGTCCTGACTTTC.

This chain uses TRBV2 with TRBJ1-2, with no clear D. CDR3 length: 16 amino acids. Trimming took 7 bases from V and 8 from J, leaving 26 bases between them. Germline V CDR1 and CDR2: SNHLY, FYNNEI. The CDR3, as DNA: TGTGCCAGCACTCACTTTTCGTCCGGGCCAACGGGGGGCTACACCTTC. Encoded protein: CASTHFSSGPTGGYTF. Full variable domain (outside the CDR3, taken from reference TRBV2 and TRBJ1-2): EPEVTQTPSHQVTQMGQEVILRCVPISNHLYFYWYRQILGQKVEFLVSFYNNEISEKSEIFDDQFSVERPDGSNFTLKIRSTKLEDSAMYFCASTHFSSGPTGGYTFGSGTRLTVV.

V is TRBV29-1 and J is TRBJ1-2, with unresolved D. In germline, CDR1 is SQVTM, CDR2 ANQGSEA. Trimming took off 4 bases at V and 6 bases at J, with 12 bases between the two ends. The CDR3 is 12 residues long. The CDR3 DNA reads TGCAGCGTTGGCGGGGTAGTCGATGGCTACACCTTC. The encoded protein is CSVGGVVDGYTF.

The CDR3 sequence: CASRPSGGTNEKLFF. The CDR3, as DNA: TGTGCCAGCAGACCCTCAGGGGGAACTAATGAAAAACTGTTTTTT. This chain connects TRBV6-6 to TRBJ1-4; 7 nucleotides agree with TRBD1. The J segment lost 1 base and the V segment lost 6 bases, leaving 5 bases of the junction unmatched. The germline V gene has CDR1 MNHNY and CDR2 SVGAGI (reference sequence). The CDR3 has 15 amino acids.

The CDR3 region is CASRTDGYSNQPQHF. CDR3 sequence (DNA): TGTGCCAGCAGAACGGACGGCTATAGCAATCAGCCCCAGCATTTT. The chain uses TRBV6-6 and TRBJ1-5; D is unresolved. Germline values: CDR1 MNHNY, CDR2 SVGAGI (reference sequence). This CDR3 comprises 15 residues. Trimming removed 6 bases from V and 0 bases from J, with 12 bases in between.

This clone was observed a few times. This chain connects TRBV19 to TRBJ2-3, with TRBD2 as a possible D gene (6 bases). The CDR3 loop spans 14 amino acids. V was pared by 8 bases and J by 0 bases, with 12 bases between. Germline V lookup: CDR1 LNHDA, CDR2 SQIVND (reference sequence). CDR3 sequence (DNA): TGTGCCAGTGGGCTAGCGACTAGCACAGATACGCAGTATTTT. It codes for CASGLATSTDTQYF.

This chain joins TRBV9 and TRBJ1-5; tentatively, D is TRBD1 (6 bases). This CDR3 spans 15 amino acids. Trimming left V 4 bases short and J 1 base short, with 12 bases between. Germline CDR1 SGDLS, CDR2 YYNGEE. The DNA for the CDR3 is TGTGCCAGCAGCACTAGGGGGATGAGCAATCAGCCCCAGCATTTT. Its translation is CASSTRGMSNQPQHF.

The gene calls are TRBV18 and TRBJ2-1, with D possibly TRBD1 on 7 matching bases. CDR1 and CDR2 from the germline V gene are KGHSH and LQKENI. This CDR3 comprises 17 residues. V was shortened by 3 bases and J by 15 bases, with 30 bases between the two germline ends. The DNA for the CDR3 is TGTGCCAGCTCACCTCAGCAGGGGGGCATTAAAAGAGTTCAGGCGTTCTTC. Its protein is CASSPQQGGIKRVQAFF.

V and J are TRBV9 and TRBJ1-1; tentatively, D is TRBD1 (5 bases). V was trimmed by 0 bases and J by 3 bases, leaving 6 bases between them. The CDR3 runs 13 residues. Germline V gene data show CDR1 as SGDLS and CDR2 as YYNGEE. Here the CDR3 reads CASSVVGDTEAFF. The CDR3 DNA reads TGTGCCAGCAGCGTAGTAGGGGACACTGAAGCTTTCTTT.

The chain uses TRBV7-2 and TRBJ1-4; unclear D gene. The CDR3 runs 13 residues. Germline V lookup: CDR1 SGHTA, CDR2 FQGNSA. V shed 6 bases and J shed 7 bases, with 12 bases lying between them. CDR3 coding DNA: TGTGCCAGCAGTCAACGGTCGGGTGAAAAACTGTTTTTT. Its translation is CASSQRSGEKLFF.

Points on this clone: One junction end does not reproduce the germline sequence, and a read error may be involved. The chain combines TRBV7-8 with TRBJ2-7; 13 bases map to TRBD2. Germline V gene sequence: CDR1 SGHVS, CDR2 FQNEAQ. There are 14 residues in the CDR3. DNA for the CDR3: TGTGCCAGCAGGCGCGCCGGGACTAGCGGGACCACCCACTTC. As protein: CASRRAGTSGTTHF.

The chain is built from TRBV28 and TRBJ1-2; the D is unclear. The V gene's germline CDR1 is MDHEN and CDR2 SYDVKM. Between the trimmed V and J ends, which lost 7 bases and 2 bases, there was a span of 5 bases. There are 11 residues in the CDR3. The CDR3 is CASNRNYGYTF. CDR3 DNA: TGTGCCAGCAATCGGAACTATGGCTACACCTTC.

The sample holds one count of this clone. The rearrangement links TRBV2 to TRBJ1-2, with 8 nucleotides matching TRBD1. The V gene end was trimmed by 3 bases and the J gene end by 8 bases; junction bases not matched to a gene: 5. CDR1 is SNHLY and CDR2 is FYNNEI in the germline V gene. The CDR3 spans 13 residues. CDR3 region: CASSDRGLGGYTF. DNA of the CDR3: TGTGCCAGCAGTGACAGGGGGCTGGGGGGCTACACCTTC.

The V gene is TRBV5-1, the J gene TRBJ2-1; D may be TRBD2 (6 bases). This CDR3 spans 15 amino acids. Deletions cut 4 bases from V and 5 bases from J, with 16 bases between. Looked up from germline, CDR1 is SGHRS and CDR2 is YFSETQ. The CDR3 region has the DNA TGCGCCAGCAGCCTCCCTATGGGGGGAAACAATGAGCAGTTCTTC. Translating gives CASSLPMGGNNEQFF.

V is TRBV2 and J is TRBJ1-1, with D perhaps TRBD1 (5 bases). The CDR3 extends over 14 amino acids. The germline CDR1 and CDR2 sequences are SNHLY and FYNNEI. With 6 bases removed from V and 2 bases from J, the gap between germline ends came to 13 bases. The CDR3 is CASSRDGPNTEAFF. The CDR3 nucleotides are TGTGCCAGCAGCCGGGACGGACCTAACACTGAAGCTTTCTTT.

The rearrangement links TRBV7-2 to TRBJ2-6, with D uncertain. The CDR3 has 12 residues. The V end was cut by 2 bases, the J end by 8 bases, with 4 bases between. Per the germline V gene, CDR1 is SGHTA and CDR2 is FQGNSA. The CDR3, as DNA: TGTGCCAGCAGCTTATTATCCAACGTCCTGACTTTC. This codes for CASSLLSNVLTF.

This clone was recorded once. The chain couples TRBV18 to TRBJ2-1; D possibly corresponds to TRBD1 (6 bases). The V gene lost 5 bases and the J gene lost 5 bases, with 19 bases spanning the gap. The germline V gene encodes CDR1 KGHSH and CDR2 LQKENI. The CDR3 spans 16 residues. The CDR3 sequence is CASSTATGTIHNEQFF. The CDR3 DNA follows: TGTGCCAGCTCAACGGCAACCGGGACAATCCACAATGAGCAGTTCTTC.

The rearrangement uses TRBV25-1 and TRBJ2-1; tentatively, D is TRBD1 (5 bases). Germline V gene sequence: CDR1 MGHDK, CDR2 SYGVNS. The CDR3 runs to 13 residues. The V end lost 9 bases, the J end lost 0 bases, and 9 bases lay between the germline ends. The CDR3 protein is CASGHLSYNEQFF. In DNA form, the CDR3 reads TGTGCCAGTGGACACCTCTCCTACAATGAGCAGTTCTTC.